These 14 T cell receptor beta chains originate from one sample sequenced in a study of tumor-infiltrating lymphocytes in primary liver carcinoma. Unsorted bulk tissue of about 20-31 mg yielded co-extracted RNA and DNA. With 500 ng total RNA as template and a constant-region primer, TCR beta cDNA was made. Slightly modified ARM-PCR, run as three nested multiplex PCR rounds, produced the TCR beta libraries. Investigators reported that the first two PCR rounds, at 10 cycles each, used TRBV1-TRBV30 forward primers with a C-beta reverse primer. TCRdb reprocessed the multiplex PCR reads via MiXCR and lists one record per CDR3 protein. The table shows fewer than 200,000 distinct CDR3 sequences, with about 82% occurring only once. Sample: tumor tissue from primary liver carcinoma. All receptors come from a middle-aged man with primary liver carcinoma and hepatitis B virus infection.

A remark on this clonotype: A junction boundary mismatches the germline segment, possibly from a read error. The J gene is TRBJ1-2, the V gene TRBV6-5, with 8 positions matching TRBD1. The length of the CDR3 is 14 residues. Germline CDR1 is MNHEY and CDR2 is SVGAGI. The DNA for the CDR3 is TGTACCAGCAGTCCTCCTTCAGGGGGCTATGCCTACACATTC. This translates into CTSSPPSGGYAYTF.

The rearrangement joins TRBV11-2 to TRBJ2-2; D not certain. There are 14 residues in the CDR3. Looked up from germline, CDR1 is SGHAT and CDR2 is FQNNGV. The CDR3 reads CVSSTYSDTGELFF. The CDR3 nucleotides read TGTGTCAGTAGCACATACTCGGACACCGGGGAGCTGTTTTTT.

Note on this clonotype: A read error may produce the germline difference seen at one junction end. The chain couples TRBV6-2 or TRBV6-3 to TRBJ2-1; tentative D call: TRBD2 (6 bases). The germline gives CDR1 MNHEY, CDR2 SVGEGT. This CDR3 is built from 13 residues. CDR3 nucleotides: TGTGCCAGCAGGACTAGTGGGATCGGTGAGCAGTCCTTC. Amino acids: CASRTSGIGEQSF.

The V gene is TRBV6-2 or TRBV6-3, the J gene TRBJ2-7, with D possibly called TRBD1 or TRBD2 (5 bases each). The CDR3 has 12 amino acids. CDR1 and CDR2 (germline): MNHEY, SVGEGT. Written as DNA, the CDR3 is TGTACCAACTCCTGGGACGGCTACGAGCAGTACTTC. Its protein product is CTNSWDGYEQYF.

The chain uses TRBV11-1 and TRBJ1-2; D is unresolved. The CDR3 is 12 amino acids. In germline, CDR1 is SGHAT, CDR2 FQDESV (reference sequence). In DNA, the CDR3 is TGTACCAACAGCTTAGGGCCGAGCGACTACACCTTC. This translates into CTNSLGPSDYTF.

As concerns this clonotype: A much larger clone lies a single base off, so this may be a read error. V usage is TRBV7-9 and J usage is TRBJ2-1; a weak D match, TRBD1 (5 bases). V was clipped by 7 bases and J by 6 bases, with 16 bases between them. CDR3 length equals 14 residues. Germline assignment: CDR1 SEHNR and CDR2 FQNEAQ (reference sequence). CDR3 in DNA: TGTGCCAGCATCCTAACAGGTTTAGGCAATGAGCAGTTCTTC. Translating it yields CASILTGLGNEQFF. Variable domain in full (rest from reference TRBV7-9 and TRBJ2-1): DTGVSQNPRHKITKRGQNVTFRCDPISEHNRLYWYRQTLGQGPEFLTYFQNEAQLEKSRLLSDRFSAERPKGSFSTLEIQRTEQGDSAMYLCASILTGLGNEQFFGPGTRLTVL.

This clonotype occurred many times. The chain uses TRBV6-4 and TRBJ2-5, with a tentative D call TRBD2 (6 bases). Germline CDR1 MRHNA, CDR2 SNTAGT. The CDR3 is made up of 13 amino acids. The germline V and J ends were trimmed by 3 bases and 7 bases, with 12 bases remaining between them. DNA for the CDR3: TGTGCCAGCAGTGAGGGTAGCGGTACGACCCAGTACTTC. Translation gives CASSEGSGTTQYF.

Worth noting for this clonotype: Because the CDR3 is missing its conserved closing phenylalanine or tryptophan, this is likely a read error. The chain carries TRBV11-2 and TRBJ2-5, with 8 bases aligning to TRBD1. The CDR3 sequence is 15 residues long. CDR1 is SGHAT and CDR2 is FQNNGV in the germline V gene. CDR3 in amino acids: CVSSRAGGRQETQYL. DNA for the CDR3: TGTGTCAGCAGCAGGGCAGGGGGCAGGCAAGAGACCCAGTACCTC.

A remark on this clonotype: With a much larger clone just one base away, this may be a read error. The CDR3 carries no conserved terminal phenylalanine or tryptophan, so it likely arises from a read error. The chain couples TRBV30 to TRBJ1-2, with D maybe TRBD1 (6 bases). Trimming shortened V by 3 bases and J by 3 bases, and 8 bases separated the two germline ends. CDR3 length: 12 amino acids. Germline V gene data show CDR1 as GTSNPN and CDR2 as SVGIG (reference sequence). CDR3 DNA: TGTGCCTGGAGGGACAGTCACTATGGCTACACCCTC. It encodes CAWRDSHYGYTL.

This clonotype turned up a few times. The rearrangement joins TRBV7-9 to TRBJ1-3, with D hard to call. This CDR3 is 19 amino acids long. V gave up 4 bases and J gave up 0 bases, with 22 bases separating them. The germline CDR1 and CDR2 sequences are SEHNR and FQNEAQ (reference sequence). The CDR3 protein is CASSSMRPEVRNSGNTIYF. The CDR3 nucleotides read TGTGCCAGCAGCTCAATGCGCCCTGAGGTCCGAAACTCTGGAAACACCATATATTTT.

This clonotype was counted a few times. The CDR3 nucleotides are TGTGCTAACAGCTTAAGTGAGCGGGTCCAGCAGTACTTC. Protein product: CANSLSERVQQYF. V and J are TRBV11-2 and TRBJ2-7; a weak D match, TRBD2 (6 bases). From germline, CDR1 is SGHAT and CDR2 FQNNGV. The CDR3 length is 13 residues.

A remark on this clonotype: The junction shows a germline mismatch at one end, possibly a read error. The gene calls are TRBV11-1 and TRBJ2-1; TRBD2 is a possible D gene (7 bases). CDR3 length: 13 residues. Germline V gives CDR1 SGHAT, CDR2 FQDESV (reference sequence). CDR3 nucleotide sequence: TGTGCCAGCAGGTTAGCGCTCGGGGGGCGGAAGTTCTTC. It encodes CASRLALGGRKFF.

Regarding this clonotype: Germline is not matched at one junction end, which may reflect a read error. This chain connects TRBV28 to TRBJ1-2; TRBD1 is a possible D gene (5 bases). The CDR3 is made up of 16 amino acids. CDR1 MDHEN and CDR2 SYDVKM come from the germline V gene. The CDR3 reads CPSSTPPGAGTYGYTF. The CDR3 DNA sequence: TGTCCCAGCAGTACACCCCCCGGGGCAGGGACCTATGGCTACACCTTC.

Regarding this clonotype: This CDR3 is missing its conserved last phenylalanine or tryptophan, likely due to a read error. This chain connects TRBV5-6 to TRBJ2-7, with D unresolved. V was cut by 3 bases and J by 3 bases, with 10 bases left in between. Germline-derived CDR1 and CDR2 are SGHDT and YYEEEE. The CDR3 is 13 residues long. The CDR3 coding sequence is TGTGCCAGCAGCTCCTTAATGGTCTACGAGCAGTACTTG. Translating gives CASSSLMVYEQYL.